The sequence of this T cell receptor beta chain was determined in a study of blood T cell repertoires in COVID-19. Across the whole study: Samples taken during acute and convalescent COVID-19 were collected in the United States, Italy and Spain. PBMCs, B-cell-depleted T cells, or T cells provided the cDNA or gDNA that made up the material.

After removal of 4 bases from V and 7 bases from J, the junction contained 7 bases not matched to a gene. The V gene's germline CDR1 is SGHRS and CDR2 YFSETQ. The CDR3 runs 15 residues. Authors' processing steps: For nucleated cells, counts were estimated from reference gene primer amplification. TCRdb's table, derived via immunoSEQ multiplex PCR, lists solely in-frame clones and lacks some. V, J and clone size were drawn from that table, and D and trimming were deduced from the DNA. The sample holds 150,000 to 200,000 clones; roughly 89% are singletons and the top ten take approximately 0.62%. This clone is a singleton in its sample.

The rearrangement uses TRBV5-1 and TRBJ2-1; 11 nucleotides match TRBD2. This clonotype originated in a man aged 50 or older with acute or convalescent COVID-19. Source material: peripheral blood. The CDR3 DNA is TGCGCCAGCAGCGTTAGCGGGGGGGCGTGGAATGAGCAGTTCTTC. Residues: CASSVSGGAWNEQFF.